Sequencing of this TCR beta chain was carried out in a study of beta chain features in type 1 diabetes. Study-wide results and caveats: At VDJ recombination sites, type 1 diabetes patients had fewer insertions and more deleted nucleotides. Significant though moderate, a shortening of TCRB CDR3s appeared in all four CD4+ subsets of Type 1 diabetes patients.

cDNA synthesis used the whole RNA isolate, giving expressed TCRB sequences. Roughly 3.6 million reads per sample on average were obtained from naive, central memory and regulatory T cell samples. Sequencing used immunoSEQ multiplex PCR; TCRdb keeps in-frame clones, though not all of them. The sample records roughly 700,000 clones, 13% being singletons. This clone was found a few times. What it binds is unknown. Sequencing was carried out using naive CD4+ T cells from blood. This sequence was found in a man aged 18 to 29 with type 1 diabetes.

The CDR3 nucleotides read TGTGCCAGCAGTTCAAACAGGAACACTGAAGCTTTCTTT. Amino acids: CASSSNRNTEAFF. The chain is built from TRBV28 and TRBJ1-1, with D hard to call. This CDR3 has 13 amino acids. Germline V gives CDR1 MDHEN, CDR2 SYDVKM. Trimming took off 4 bases at V and 1 base at J, with 7 bases between the two ends.